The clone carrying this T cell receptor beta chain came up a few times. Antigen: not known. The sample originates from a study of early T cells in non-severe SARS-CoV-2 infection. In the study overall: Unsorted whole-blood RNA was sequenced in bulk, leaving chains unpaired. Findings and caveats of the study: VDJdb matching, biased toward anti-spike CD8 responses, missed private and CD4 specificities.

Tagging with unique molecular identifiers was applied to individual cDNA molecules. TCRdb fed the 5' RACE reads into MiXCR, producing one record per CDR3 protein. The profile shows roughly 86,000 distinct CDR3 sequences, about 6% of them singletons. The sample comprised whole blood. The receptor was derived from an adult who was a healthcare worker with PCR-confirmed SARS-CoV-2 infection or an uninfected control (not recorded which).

The DNA of the CDR3 is TGCGCCAGCCGACGGGACGAGAACACTGAAGCTTTCTTT. It codes for CASRRDENTEAFF. This chain uses TRBV10-2 with TRBJ1-1; D possibly corresponds to TRBD1 (5 bases). V was shortened by 8 bases and J by 1 base, with 11 bases between the two germline ends. The CDR3 extends over 13 amino acids. CDR1 WSHSY and CDR2 SAAADI come from the germline V gene.